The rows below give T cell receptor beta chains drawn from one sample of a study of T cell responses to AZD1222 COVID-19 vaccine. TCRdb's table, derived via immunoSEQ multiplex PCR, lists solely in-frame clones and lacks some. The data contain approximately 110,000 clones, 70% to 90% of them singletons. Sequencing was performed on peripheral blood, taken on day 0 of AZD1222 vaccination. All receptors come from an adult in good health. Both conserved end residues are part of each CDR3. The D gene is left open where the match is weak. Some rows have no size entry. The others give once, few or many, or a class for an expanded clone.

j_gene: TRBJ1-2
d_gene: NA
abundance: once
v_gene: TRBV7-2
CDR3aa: CASSTGGGRGYTF
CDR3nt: TGTGCCAGCAGCACGGGGGGCGGACGCGGCTACACCTTC

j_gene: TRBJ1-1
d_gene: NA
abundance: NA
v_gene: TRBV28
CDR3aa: CASTPRGTEAFF
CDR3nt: TGTGCCAGCACCCCTCGAGGGACTGAAGCTTTCTTT

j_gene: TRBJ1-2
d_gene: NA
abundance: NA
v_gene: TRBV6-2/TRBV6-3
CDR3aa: CASSYGTYGYTF
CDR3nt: TGTGCCAGCAGTTATGGGACCTATGGCTACACCTTC

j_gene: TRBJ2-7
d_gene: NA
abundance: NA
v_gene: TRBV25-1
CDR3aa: CASSSWTGTYEQYF
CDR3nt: TGTGCCAGCAGTTCCTGGACGGGAACCTACGAGCAGTACTTC

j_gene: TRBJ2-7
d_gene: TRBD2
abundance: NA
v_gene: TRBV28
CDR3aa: CASRDLAGGYEQYF
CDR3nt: TGTGCCAGCAGGGATCTAGCGGGGGGGTACGAGCAGTACTTC

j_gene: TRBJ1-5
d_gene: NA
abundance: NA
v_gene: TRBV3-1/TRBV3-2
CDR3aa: CASSLNGLTGQPQHF
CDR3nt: TGTGCCAGCAGCCTAAATGGGCTTACTGGTCAGCCCCAGCATTTT

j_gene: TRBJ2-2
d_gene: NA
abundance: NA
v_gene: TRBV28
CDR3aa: CASSLGGRNTGELFF
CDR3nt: TGTGCCAGCAGTTTAGGGGGGAGGAACACCGGGGAGCTGTTTTTT

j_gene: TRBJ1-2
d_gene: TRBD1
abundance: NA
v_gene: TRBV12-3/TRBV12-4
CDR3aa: CASSPGQGGYTF
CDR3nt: TGTGCCAGCAGCCCCGGACAGGGAGGCTACACCTTC

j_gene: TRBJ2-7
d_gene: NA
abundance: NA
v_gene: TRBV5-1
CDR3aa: CASSPVRNSYEQYF
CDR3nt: TGCGCCAGCAGCCCCGTGAGGAACTCCTACGAGCAGTACTTC

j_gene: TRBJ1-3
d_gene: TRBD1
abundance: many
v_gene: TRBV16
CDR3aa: CASSQSRTGIGNTIYF
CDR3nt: TGTGCCAGCAGCCAATCCCGGACAGGGATAGGAAACACCATATATTTT

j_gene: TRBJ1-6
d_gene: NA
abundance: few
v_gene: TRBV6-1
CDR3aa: CASSDEMGGGPSLNSPLHF
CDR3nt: TGTGCCAGCAGTGACGAAATGGGGGGGGGTCCCTCGTTGAATTCACCCCTCCACTTT

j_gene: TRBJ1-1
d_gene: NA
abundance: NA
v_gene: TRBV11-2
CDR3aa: CASSLPGTAFF
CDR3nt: TGTGCCAGCAGCCTCCCTGGGACGGCTTTCTTT

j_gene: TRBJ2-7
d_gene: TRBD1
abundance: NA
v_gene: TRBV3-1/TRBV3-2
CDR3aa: CASSYGTGGPEQYF
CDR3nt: TGTGCCAGCAGCTATGGGACAGGGGGCCCCGAGCAGTACTTC

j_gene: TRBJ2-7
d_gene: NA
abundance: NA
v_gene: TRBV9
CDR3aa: CASSPRQGGSGEQYF
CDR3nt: TGTGCCAGCAGCCCCCGTCAGGGGGGTTCCGGCGAGCAGTACTTC

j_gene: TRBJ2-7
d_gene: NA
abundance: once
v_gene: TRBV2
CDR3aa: CASSEQENSYEQYF
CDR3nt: TGTGCCAGCAGTGAACAGGAGAACTCCTACGAGCAGTACTTC

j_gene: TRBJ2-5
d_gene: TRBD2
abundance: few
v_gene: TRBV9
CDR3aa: CASSQAGGAQETQYF
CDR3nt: TGTGCCAGCAGTCAGGCGGGGGGCGCCCAAGAGACCCAGTACTTC

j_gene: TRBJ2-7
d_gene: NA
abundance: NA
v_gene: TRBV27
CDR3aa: CASRVRGGIFYEQYF
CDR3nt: TGTGCCAGCAGAGTAAGGGGGGGGATATTTTACGAGCAGTACTTC

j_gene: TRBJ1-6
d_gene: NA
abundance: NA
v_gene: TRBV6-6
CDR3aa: CATSYGSYNSPLHF
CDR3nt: TGTGCCACCTCTTACGGCTCCTATAATTCACCCCTCCACTTT

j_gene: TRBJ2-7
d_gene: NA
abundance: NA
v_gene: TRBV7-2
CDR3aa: CASSLDGTPYEQYF
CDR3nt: TGTGCCAGCAGCTTAGATGGGACACCCTACGAGCAGTACTTC

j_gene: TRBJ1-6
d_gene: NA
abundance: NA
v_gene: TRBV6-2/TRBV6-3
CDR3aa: CASSYWWGSSYNSPLHF
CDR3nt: TGTGCCAGCAGTTACTGGTGGGGATCCTCCTATAATTCACCCCTCCACTTT

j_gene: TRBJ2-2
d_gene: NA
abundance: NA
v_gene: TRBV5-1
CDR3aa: CASSRGNTGELFF
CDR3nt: TGCGCCAGCAGCCGTGGGAACACCGGGGAGCTGTTTTTT

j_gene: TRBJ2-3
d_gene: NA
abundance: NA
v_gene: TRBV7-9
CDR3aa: CASSPSADTQYF
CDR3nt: TGTGCCAGCAGCCCCAGTGCAGATACGCAGTATTTT

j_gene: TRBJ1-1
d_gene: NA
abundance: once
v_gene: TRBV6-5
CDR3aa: CASRDSWNTEAFF
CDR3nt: TGTGCCAGCAGGGACAGCTGGAACACTGAAGCTTTCTTT

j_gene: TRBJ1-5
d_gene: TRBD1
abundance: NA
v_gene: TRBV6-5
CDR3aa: CASSPGQGLEPQHF
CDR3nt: TGTGCCAGCAGTCCGGGACAGGGTTTGGAGCCCCAGCATTTT

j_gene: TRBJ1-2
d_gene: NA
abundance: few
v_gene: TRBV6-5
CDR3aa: CASSKTATSSHGYTF
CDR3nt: TGTGCCAGCAGTAAGACGGCAACTTCATCTCATGGCTACACCTTC

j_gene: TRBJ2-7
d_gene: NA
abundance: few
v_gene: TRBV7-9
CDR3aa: CASSDSRGLYEQYF
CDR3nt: TGTGCCAGCAGCGATTCCCGGGGCCTTTACGAGCAGTACTTC

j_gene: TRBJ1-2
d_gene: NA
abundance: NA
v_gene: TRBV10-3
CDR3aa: CAISARGTVDGYTF
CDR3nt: TGTGCCATCAGTGCCAGAGGGACGGTCGATGGCTACACCTTC

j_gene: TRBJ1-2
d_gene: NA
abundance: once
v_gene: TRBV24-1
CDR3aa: CATSDLTGTYGYTF
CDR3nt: TGTGCCACCAGTGATCTCACAGGGACCTATGGCTACACCTTC

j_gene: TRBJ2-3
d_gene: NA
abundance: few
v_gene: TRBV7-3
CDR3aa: CASSPGVPPDTQYF
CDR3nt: TGTGCCAGCAGCCCAGGGGTCCCCCCAGATACGCAGTATTTT

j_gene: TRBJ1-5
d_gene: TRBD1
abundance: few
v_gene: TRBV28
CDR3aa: CASSRTGSGNQPQHF
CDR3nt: TGTGCCAGCAGCAGGACAGGGTCAGGAAATCAGCCCCAGCATTTT

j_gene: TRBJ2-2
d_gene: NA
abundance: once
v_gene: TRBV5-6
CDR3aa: CASSLWDRFNTGELFF
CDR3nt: TGTGCCAGCAGCTTATGGGATAGGTTTAACACCGGGGAGCTGTTTTTT

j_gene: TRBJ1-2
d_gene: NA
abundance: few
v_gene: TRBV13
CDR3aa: CASSLGTGTYGYTF
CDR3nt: TGTGCCAGCAGCTTAGGGACAGGCACCTATGGCTACACCTTC

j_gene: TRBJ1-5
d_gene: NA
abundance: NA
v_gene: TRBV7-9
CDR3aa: CASSSFSRGNQPQHF
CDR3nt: TGTGCCAGCAGCTCGTTTTCCAGGGGCAATCAGCCCCAGCATTTT

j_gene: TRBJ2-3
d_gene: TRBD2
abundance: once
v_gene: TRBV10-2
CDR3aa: CASSSGGAKDTQYF
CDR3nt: TGCGCCAGCAGTAGCGGGGGGGCCAAAGATACGCAGTATTTT

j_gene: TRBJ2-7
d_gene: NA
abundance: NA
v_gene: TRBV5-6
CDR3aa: CASRDLSTDEQYF
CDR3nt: TGTGCCAGCCGCGACCTTTCAACCGACGAGCAGTACTTC

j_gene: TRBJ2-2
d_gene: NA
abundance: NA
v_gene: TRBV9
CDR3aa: CASSLLASAGELFF
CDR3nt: TGTGCCAGCAGCCTTCTAGCTTCTGCCGGGGAGCTGTTTTTT

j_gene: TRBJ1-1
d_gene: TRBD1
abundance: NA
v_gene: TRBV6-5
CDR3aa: CASKRKGQRNTEAFF
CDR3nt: TGTGCCAGCAAAAGAAAGGGACAGAGAAACACTGAAGCTTTCTTT

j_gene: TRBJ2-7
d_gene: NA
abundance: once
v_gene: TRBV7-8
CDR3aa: CASSQEYTQYF
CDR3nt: TGTGCCAGCAGCCAAGAGTACACCCAGTACTTC

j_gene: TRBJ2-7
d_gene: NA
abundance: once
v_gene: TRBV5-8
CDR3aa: CASSLAGGLSYEQYF
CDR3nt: TGTGCCAGCAGCTTGGCTGGGGGGCTCTCCTACGAGCAGTACTTC

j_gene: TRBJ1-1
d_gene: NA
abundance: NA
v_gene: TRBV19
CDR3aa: CASSLRQETEAFF
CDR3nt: TGTGCCAGTAGTCTTCGACAGGAGACTGAAGCTTTCTTT

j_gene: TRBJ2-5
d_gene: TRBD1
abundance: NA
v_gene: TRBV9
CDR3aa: CASSVEGQEETQYF
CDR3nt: TGTGCCAGCAGCGTAGAGGGACAGGAGGAGACCCAGTACTTC

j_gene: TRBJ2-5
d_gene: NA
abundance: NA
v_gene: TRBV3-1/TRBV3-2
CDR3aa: CASSQDWVETQYF
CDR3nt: TGTGCCAGCAGCCAAGATTGGGTAGAGACCCAGTACTTC

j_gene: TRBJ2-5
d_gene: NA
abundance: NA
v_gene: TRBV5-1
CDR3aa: CASSLGGLTEWVQETQYF
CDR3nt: TGCGCCAGCAGCTTAGGAGGACTCACAGAGTGGGTACAAGAGACCCAGTACTTC